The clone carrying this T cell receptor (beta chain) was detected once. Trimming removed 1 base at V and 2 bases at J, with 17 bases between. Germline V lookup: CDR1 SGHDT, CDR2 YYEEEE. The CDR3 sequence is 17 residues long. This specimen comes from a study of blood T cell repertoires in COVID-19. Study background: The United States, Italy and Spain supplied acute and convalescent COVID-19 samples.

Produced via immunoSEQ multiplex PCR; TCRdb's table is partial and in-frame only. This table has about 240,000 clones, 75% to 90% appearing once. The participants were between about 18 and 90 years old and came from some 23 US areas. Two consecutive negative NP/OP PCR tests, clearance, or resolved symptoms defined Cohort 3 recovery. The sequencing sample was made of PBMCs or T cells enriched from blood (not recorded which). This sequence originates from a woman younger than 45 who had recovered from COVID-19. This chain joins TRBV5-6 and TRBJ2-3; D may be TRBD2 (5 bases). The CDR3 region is CASSLRIGAVITDTQYF. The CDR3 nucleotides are TGTGCCAGCAGCTTGAGGATTGGAGCGGTGATCACAGATACGCAGTATTTT.